The 5 T cell receptor beta chains presented below share a single source sample, sequenced in a study of graft-versus-host responses after intestinal transplantation. Here immunoSEQ multiplex PCR was the method, and the copy in TCRdb shows in-frame clones only, minus some. The data contain 40,000 to 60,000 clones, approximately 84% of them singletons. Antigens of these TCRs are unknown. Source: unstimulated CD4+ T cells sorted from spleen or lymph node cells, taken before transplant. Source of these receptors: a human donor who was the organ donor for an intestinal transplant.

The CDR3 bases are TGTGCCAGCAGTCCTAGCGGGGTTCGCACAGATACGCAGTATTTT. This encodes CASSPSGVRTDTQYF. The V gene is TRBV6-1, the J gene TRBJ2-3; 9 bases are a match to TRBD2. CDR3 length: 15 amino acids. Trimming took 5 bases from V and 1 from J; bases not matched to a gene: 4. Germline lookup yields CDR1 MNHNS and CDR2 SASEGT.

V is TRBV9 and J is TRBJ1-5; possibly TRBD1 for D (5 bases). Germline lookup yields CDR1 SGDLS and CDR2 YYNGEE. The CDR3 contains 15 residues. V dropped 3 bases and J dropped 9 bases, with 19 bases sitting between them. The CDR3, as DNA: TGTGCCAGCAGCGCCACCGACAGATTAGGGCGGCCCCAGCATTTT. It encodes CASSATDRLGRPQHF.

The chain uses TRBV10-1 and TRBJ2-1; D unresolved. Trimming took 5 bases from V and 3 from J, leaving 8 bases between them. Germline V CDR1 and CDR2: WNHNN, SYGVQD (reference sequence). The CDR3 runs to 13 residues. This CDR3 reads CASSRDIYNEQFF. The CDR3 coding sequence is TGCGCCAGCAGTCGAGACATCTACAATGAGCAGTTCTTC.

This clone was seen just once. CDR3 sequence: CASSLLRYQETQYF. The CDR3 DNA follows: TGTGCCAGCAGCTTGCTCAGATATCAAGAGACCCAGTACTTC. This sequence joins TRBV7-9 and TRBJ2-5; D gene uncertain. This CDR3 is 14 amino acids long. Germline loops: CDR1 SEHNR, CDR2 FQNEAQ (reference sequence). V dropped 3 bases and J dropped 2 bases, with 10 bases sitting between them.

The chain carries TRBV14 and TRBJ2-7, with D possibly called TRBD1 or TRBD2 (6 bases each). CDR3 length: 17 amino acids. With 0 bases removed from V and 8 bases from J, the gap between germline ends came to 23 bases. The germline gives CDR1 SGHDN, CDR2 FVKESK. DNA for the CDR3: TGTGCCAGCAGCCAAGATGCGGGACACGCTAAACCGGAGCAGCAGTACTTC. Translated, it gives CASSQDAGHAKPEQQYF.